This T cell receptor beta chain originates from a study of Ad26.COV2.S vaccination and SARS-CoV-2 variants. Per the germline V gene, CDR1 is MNHEY and CDR2 is SMNVEV (reference sequence). With 5 bases clipped from V and 0 bases from J, the junction kept 1 base outside the gene matches. CDR3 length: 14 residues. Study conclusions and caveats: Participants given vaccine showed non-spike TCR breadth similar to that of placebo recipients.

Generated by immunoSEQ multiplex PCR, the TCRdb table keeps only in-frame clones and is missing some. The sample shows approximately 460,000 clones, roughly nine tenths of them seen only once. Treatment given: 19 received Ad26.COV2.S at low or high dose, single or two shots; about 5 received placebo; per-sample allocation not given. Specimen acquisition occurred on day 63 following the initial vaccine or placebo injection. Its platform was an Ad26 vector, and its expressed antigen was Wuhan-strain SARS-CoV-2 spike. The count of this clone is one. Its target is not known. Other DNA sequences within the sample encode an identical CDR3.

The chain couples TRBV27 to TRBJ2-7; TRBD1 agrees at 10 bases. The input for sequencing was peripheral blood, taken in a trial of Ad26.COV2.S vaccine versus placebo. The sequence was obtained from a person between 18 and 65 years old who received the Ad26.COV2.S COVID-19 vaccine or a placebo. The CDR3: CASSRDRGSYEQYF. The CDR3 region has the DNA TGTGCCAGCAGTCGGGACAGGGGCTCCTACGAGCAGTACTTC.